The source of this T cell receptor beta chain is a study of OX40 agonist ivuxolimab in advanced cancers. General notes on the study: Ivuxolimab, which targeted the costimulatory receptor OX40 (CD134), was an agonistic, fully human IgG2 monoclonal antibody. Partial responses were achieved by three dose-escalation patients, of whom one had hepatocellular carcinoma and two had cutaneous melanoma. Of the approximately 50 dose-escalation patients, hepatocellular carcinoma was present in about 19, melanoma in around 15, renal cell carcinoma in 9 and head and neck cancer in 9. Peripheral TCRbeta sequencing aimed to test whether ivuxolimab altered TCR sequence diversity and caused clonal T-cell expansion. Intravenous ivuxolimab was administered to patients every 2 weeks at six dose levels: 0.01, 0.1, 0.3, 1.5, 3 and 10 mg/kg. In the dose-escalation cohort, roughly 80% of patients were male, and the mean age was approximately 55 years, with a range of about 23 to 85. Prior anti-PD-1, anti-PD-L1 or anti-CTLA-4 therapy was permitted, and roughly two fifths of dose-escalation patients had received checkpoint inhibitors. The paper reports the monotherapy dose-escalation portion (N = 52 patients) of the phase I ivuxolimab trial. Results and caveats for the whole study, not just this receptor: After ivuxolimab, expanded clones were on average more numerous among CD8+ T cells than among CD4+ T cells. Antigen specificity was not determined for the clonally expanded peripheral T cells. Low levels of normalized T-cell clonal expansion were also seen in some patients who did not respond. In the 0.1-3.0 mg/kg groups, partial responders had among the lowest normalized peripheral clonal expansion, particularly in CD8+ T cells. At doses of 0.1 to 3.0 mg/kg, clonal expansion of both CD4+ and CD8+ T cells in blood was seen between baseline and week 6.

Inclusive of the bounding cysteine and phenylalanine, the CDR3 is 12 residues long. CDR3 DNA only is kept here, 36 bases in frame from base 1. CDR1 and CDR2 are read off the germline V gene as MDHEN and SYDVKM. Deletion took 2 bases off V and 6 bases off J, with a span of 7 bases between the germline ends. The trial excluded patients who had a history of autoimmune disease or were on systemic immunosuppression. Peripheral blood for TCR sequencing was collected from all dose cohorts at baseline, on cycle 4 day 1, and on cycle 7 day 1. The samples were taken from a phase I, first-in-human, multicenter, open-label dose-escalation trial of ivuxolimab. Adults with locally advanced or metastatic melanoma, renal cell carcinoma, hepatocellular carcinoma or head and neck squamous cell carcinoma were enrolled in the trial. Before TCR sequencing, CD4+ and CD8+ T cells were separately sorted from peripheral blood.

This clone was seen more than once but under ten times. What antigen it recognizes has not been identified. Base qualities are not recorded, but no much larger clone differs from it by a single base. Genomic DNA was isolated from the sorted cells so that the TCRbeta CDR3 region could be sequenced. The immunoSEQ Assay was used for sequencing of TCRbeta CDR3 regions. TCRdb obtained this table from immuneACCESS and retained in-frame rearrangements with V and J assigned. These tables miss some clones; where compared with another copy, unresolved V genes account for less than half of the shortfall, and the remainder is unexplained. Counted in this sample were around 26,000 clones; around 86% of them appeared once. The ten largest clones represent roughly 30% of the sample.

This sequence uses TRBV28 and TRBJ1-1; a tentative D call is TRBD1 (5 bases match). The sample in question was CD4+ or CD8+ T cells sorted from blood, obtained in a trial of the OX40 agonist ivuxolimab. The sequence was collected from an adult with an advanced solid tumor such as melanoma, head and neck, liver or kidney cancer. The sequenced DNA is TGTGCCAGCAGTTTAGGGGGACCTGAAGCTTTCTTT. It encodes CASSLGGPEAFF.